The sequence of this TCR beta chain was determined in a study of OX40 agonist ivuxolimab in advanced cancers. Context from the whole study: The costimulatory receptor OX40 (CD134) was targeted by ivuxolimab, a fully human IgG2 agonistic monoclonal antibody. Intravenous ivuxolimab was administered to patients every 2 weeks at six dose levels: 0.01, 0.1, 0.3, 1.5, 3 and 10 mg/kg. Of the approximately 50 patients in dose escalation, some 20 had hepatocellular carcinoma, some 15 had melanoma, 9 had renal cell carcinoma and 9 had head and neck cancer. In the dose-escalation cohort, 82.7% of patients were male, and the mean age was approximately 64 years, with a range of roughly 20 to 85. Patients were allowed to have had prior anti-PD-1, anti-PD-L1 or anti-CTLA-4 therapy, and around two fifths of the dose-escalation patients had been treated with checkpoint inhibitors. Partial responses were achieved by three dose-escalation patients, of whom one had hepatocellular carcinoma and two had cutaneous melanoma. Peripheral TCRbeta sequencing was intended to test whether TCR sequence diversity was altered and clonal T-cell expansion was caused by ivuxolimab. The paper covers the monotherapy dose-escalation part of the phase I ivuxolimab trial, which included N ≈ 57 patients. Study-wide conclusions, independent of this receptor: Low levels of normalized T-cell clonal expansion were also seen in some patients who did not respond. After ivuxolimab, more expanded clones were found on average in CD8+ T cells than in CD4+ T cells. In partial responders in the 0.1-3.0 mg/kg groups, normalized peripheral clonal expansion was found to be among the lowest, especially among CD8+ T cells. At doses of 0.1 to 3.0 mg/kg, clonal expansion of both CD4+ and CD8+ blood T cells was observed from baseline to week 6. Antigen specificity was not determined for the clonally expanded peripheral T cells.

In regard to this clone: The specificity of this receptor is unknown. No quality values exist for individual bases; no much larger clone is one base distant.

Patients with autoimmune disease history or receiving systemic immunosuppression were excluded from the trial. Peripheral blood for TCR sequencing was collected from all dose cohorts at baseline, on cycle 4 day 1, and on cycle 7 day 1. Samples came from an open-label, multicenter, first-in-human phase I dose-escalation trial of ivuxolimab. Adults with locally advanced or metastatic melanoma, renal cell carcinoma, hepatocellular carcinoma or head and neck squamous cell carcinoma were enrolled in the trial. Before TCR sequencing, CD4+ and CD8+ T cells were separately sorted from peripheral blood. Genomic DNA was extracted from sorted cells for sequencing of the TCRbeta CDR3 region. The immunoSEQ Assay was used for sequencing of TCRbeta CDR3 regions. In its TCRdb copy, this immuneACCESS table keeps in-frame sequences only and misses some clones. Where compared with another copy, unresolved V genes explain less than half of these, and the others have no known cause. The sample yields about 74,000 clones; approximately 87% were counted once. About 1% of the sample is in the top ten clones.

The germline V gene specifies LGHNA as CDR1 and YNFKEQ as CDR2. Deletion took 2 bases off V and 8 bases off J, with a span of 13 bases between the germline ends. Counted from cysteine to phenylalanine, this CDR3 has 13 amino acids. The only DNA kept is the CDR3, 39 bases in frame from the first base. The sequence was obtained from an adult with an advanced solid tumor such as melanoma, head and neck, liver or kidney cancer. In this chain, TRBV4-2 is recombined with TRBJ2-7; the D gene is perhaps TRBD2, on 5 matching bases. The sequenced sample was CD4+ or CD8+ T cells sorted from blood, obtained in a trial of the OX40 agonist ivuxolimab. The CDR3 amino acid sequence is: CASSQNPLGQQYF. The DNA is TGTGCCAGCAGCCAAAACCCACTAGGACAGCAGTACTTC.